This TCR beta chain was profiled in a study of blood T cells in healthy people across ages. A second roughly 6 to 11 cycle PCR used barcoded and J-beta primers. Each CDR3 protein gets one entry after TCRdb re-called the 5' RACE reads with MiXCR. The data hold some 1,500,000 distinct CDR3 sequences, with roughly 43% observed a single time. Extraction yielded at least 6 micrograms of total RNA per sample. Germline loops: CDR1 MNHEY, CDR2 SVGAGI. Trimming left V 1 base short and J 7 bases short, with 8 bases between. CDR3 length: 13 amino acids. The sequence derives from a woman younger than 30 in good health. V and J are TRBV6-5 and TRBJ2-1, with no clear D. The sequenced material came from blood. The CDR3 spells CASSYFPINEQFF. CDR3 coding DNA: TGTGCCAGCAGTTACTTCCCGATAAATGAGCAGTTCTTC.